This T cell receptor beta chain was captured in a study of T cells in Graves' hyperthyroidism and ophthalmopathy. TCR beta CDR3 region amplification was performed from RNA transcripts. A set of HTBI primers served as the primers for a first-round RT-PCR of the TCR CDR3. Via MiXCR, TCRdb re-called the multiplex PCR reads, giving one row per CDR3 protein. The repertoire consists of around 300,000 distinct CDR3 sequences, with roughly 15% occurring once and the leading ten covering around 30%. Trimming removed 4 bases at V and 12 bases at J, with 18 bases between. The CDR3 extends over 13 amino acids. Germline V gene data show CDR1 as SGHRS and CDR2 as YFSETQ. This clonotype was detected a few times. Not enrolled were patients with uncontrolled infection, other autoimmune disease, pregnancy or lactation.

V gene TRBV5-1 combines with J gene TRBJ2-3; D uncertain. Sequenced sample: blood. This clonotype was sampled from a woman between 50 and 59 years old with Graves' hyperthyroidism that later progressed to Graves' ophthalmopathy. CDR3 amino acids: CASSTSGRDFQYF. CDR3 nucleotides: TGCGCCAGCAGCACTTCTGGGCGCGATTTCCAGTATTTT.